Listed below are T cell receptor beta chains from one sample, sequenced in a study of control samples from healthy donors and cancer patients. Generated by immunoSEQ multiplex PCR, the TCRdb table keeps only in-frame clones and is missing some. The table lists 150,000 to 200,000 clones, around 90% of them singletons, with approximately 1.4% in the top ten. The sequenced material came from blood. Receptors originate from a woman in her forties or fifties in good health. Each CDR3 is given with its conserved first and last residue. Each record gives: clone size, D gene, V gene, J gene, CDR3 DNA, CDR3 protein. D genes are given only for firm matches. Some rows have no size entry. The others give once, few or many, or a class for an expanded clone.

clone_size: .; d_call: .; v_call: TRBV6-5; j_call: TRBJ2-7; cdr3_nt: TGTGCCAGCACAGCAGGGCGAGACTACGAGCAGTACTTC; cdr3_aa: CASTAGRDYEQYF
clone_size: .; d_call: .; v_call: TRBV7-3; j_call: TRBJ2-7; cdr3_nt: TGTGCCAGCAGCCCGACGGGGTTGGCCTTAAAGGAGCAGTACTTC; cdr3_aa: CASSPTGLALKEQYF
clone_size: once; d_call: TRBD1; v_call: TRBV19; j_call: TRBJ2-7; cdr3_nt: TGTGCCAGTAGTGTCGGACAGGCGCGATACGAGCAGTACTTC; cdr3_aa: CASSVGQARYEQYF
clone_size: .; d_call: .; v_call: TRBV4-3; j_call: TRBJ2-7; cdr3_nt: TGCGCCAGCAGCCCGTTGCTTACAGGGCACGAGCAGTACTTC; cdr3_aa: CASSPLLTGHEQYF
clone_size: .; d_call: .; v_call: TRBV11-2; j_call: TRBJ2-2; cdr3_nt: TGTGCCAGCAGCCCTAGCGTCGGGGAGCTGTTTTTT; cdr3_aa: CASSPSVGELFF
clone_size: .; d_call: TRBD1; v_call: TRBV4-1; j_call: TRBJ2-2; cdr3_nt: TGCGCCAGCAGCCAGGACAGGTCGAACACCGGGGAGCTGTTTTTT; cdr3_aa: CASSQDRSNTGELFF
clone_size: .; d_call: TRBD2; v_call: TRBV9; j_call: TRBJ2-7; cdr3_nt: TGTGCCAGCAGCGTAGGGGCTAGCGGGAGTCCCTACGAGCAGTACTTC; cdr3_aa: CASSVGASGSPYEQYF
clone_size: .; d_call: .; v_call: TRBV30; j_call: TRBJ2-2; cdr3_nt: TGTGCCTGGAGTCTCCCCCCGGGACGTACGAACACCGGGGAGCTGTTTTTT; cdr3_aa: CAWSLPPGRTNTGELFF
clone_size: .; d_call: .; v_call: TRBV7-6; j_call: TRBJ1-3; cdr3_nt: TGTGCCAGCAGCTTAGAGGGGGTCAATACTGGAAACACCATATATTTT; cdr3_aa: CASSLEGVNTGNTIYF
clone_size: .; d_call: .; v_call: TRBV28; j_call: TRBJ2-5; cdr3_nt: TGTGCCAGCAGTTATCCAGGGCCCCAAGAGACCCAGTACTTC; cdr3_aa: CASSYPGPQETQYF
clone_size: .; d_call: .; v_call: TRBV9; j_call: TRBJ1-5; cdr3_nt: TGTGCCAGCAGCGTAGAAGACAGGACGAATCAGCCCCAGCATTTT; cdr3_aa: CASSVEDRTNQPQHF
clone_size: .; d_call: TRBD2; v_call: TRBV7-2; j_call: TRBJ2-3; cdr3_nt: TGTGCCAGCAGCTTATTAGCGGGGGTCCAAGATACGCAGTATTTT; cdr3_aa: CASSLLAGVQDTQYF
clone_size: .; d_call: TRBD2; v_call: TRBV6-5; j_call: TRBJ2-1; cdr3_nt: TGTGCCACCCGGACTAGCGGGATCAATGAGCAGTTCTTC; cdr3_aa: CATRTSGINEQFF
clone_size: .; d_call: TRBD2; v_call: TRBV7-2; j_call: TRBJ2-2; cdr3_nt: TGTGCCAGCAGTATAGATTCACTAGCGGGAGGGATCGGGGAGCTGTTTTTT; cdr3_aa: CASSIDSLAGGIGELFF
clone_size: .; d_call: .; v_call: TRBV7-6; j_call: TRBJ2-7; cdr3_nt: TGTGCCAGCAGCTTAGCAGGGGTAGGGTACGAGCAGTACTTC; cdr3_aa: CASSLAGVGYEQYF
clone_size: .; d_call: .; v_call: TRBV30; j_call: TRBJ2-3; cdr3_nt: TGTGCCTGGAGTGAAGGAAGGGATACGCAGTATTTT; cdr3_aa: CAWSEGRDTQYF
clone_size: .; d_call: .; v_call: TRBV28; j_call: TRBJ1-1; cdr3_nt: TGTGCCAGCAGTCCTTTCGGGAGGGACGACACTGAAGCTTTCTTT; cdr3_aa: CASSPFGRDDTEAFF
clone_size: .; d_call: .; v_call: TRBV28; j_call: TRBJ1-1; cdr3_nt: TGTGCCAGCAGTTCAAGGGCAAGGGCAGGAACTGAAGCTTTCTTT; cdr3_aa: CASSSRARAGTEAFF
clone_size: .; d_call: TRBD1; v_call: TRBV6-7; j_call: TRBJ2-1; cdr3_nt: TGTGCCAGCAGCCATAGGGGGACAGGCAATGAGCAGTTCTTC; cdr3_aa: CASSHRGTGNEQFF
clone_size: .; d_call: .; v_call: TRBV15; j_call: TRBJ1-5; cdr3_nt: TGTGCCACCAGCAGAGATCCGGGAGGCAATCAGCCCCAGCATTTT; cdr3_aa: CATSRDPGGNQPQHF
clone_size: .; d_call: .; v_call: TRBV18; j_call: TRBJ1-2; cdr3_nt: TGTGCCAGCTCACCATCACGGTGGCAGGGAGACTACACCTTC; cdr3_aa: CASSPSRWQGDYTF
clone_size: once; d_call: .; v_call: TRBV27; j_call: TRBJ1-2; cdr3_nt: TGTGCCAGCAGTTCCGCCGGGTACTACACCTTC; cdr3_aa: CASSSAGYYTF
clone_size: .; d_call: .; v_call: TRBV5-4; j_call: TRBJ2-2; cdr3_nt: TGTGCCAGCAGCTTGGACTCAACAATCACCGGGGAGCTGTTTTTT; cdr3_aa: CASSLDSTITGELFF
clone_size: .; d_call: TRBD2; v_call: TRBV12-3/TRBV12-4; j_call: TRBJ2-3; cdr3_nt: TGTGCCACCCGGGGGGGCACAGATACGCAGTATTTT; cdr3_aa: CATRGGTDTQYF
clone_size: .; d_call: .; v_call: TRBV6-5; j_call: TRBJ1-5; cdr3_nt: TGTGCCAGCAGCCCCCAGATCCCTAGCAATCAGCCCCAGCATTTT; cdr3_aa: CASSPQIPSNQPQHF
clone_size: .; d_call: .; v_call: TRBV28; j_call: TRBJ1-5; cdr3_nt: TGTGCCAGCAGTTTACGACGACAGCCCCAGCATTTT; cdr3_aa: CASSLRRQPQHF
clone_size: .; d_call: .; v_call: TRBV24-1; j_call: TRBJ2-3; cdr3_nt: TGTGCCACCAGTGTTAGTTGGGGGCCCTCCATCGACACAGATACGCAGTATTTT; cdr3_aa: CATSVSWGPSIDTDTQYF
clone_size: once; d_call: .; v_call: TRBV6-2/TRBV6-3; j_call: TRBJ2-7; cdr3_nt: TGTGCCAGCAGCCCAGAACGGGTCGGGCAGTACTTC; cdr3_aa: CASSPERVGQYF
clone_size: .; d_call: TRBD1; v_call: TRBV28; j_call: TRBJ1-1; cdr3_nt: TGTGCCAGCAGGAAGACAGGGGTTAGGAACACTGAAGCTTTCTTT; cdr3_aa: CASRKTGVRNTEAFF
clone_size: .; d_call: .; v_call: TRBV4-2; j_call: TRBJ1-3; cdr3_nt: TGTGCCAGCAGCCAAGACAGGGGAAACACCATATATTTT; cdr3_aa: CASSQDRGNTIYF
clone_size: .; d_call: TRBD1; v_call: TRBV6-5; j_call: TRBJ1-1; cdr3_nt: TGTGCCAGCAGTTACGCGGGACAGACGATGAACACTGAAGCTTTCTTT; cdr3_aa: CASSYAGQTMNTEAFF
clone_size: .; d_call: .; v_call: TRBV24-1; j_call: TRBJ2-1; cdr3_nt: TGTGCCACCAGTGAGATAGGGGCGGGGGAGCAGTTCTTC; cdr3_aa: CATSEIGAGEQFF
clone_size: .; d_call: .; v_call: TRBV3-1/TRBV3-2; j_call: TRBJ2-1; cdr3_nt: TGTGCCAGCAGCCCCCGGGTGGGGTCCTCCTACAATGAGCAGTTCTTC; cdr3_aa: CASSPRVGSSYNEQFF
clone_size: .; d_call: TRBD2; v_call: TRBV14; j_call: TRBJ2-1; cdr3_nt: TGTGCCAGCAGCCGTTCACTAGCGGGGGGGTTATTGCAGTTCTTC; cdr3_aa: CASSRSLAGGLLQFF
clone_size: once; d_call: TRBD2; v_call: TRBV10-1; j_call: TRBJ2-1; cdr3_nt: TGCGCCAGCAGTGAGACGGGAGGGCCGTACTTCAATGAGCAGTTCTTC; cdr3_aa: CASSETGGPYFNEQFF
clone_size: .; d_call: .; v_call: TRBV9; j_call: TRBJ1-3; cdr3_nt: TGTGCCAGCAGCGTATCACGCGCTGAAAGCACCATATATTTT; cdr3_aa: CASSVSRAESTIYF
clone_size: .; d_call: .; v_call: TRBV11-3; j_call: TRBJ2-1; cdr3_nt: TGTGCCAGCAGCTTAGGTTTTGAGCAGTTCTTC; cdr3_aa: CASSLGFEQFF
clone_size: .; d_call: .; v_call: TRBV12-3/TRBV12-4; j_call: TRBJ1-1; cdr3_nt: TGTGCCAGCAGTTTACAGATGAACACTGAAGCTTTCTTT; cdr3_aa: CASSLQMNTEAFF
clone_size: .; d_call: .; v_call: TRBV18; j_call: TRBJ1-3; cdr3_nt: TGTGCCAGCTCACCAGTGCGGGAAAACTCTGGAAACACCATATATTTT; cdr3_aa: CASSPVRENSGNTIYF
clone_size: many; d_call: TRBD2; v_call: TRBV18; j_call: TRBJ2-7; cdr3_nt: TGTGCCAGCTCACCGCGGACTAGCGGGAGTGAGCAGTACTTC; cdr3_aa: CASSPRTSGSEQYF
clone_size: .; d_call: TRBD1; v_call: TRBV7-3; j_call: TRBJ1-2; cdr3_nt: TGTGCCAGCAGCCCACAGGGGGCTGATGGCTACACCTTC; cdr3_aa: CASSPQGADGYTF
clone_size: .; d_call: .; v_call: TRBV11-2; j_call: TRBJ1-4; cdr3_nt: TGTGCCAGCAGCTTACAGGGTGGTGTTGAAAAACTGTTTTTT; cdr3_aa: CASSLQGGVEKLFF
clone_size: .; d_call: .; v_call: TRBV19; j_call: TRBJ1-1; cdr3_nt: TGTGCCAGTAGTATAGGAGTTCAGGAGGGACGGGCTTTCTTT; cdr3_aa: CASSIGVQEGRAFF
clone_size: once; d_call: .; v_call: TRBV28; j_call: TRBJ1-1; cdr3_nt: TGTGCCAGCAGTTTTGTAGGGATAGAAGCTTTCTTT; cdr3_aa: CASSFVGIEAFF
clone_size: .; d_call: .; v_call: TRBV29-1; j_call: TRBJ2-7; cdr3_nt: TGCAGCGCCTCACAGGGCGCCTACGAGCAGTACTTC; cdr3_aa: CSASQGAYEQYF